The T cell receptor (beta chain) described here comes from a study of blood T cell repertoires in COVID-19. Across the whole study: The study drew acute and convalescent COVID-19 samples from the United States, Italy and Spain. The analysed material was cDNA or gDNA that came from T cells, B-cell-depleted T cells, or PBMCs.

Only in-frame clones appear in the TCRdb table, and some are missing; sequencing was by immunoSEQ multiplex PCR. Of 90,000 to 130,000 clones in the sample, approximately 90% were seen once. The CDR3 is 14 residues long. Germline assignment: CDR1 SNHLY and CDR2 FYNNEI. The trim removed 8 bases at V and 5 bases at J, leaving 6 bases unmatched. Material for sequencing was peripheral blood. The sequence was obtained from a woman aged 45-65 years with acute or convalescent COVID-19. J is TRBJ2-2 and V is TRBV2, with 9 positions matching TRBD2. The CDR3 DNA sequence: TGTGCCAGCCGCGTAGCGGGAGAAACCGGGGAGCTGTTTTTT. Translating gives CASRVAGETGELFF.